The 16 T cell receptor beta chains in this list originate from one sample, sequenced in a study of Ad26.COV2.S vaccination and SARS-CoV-2 variants. The assay was immunoSEQ multiplex PCR, and TCRdb's table has in-frame clones only and misses some. The sample lists 500,000 or so clones; around 85% were seen once. Treatment: roughly 19 received Ad26.COV2.S at low or high dose, single or two shots; roughly 5 received placebo; per-sample allocation not given. Samples were taken on day 63 after the first vaccine or placebo injection. The specimen comprised peripheral blood, sampled in a trial of Ad26.COV2.S vaccine versus placebo. These receptors were obtained from a person between 18 and 65 years old who received the Ad26.COV2.S COVID-19 vaccine or a placebo.

The chain joins TRBV5-8 to TRBJ2-2, with TRBD2 matching over 7 bases. CDR1 and CDR2 from the germline V gene are SGHTS and YDEGEE. J gave up 3 bases and V 7 bases, and 9 bases lay outside the gene matches. This CDR3 region has 15 residues. The CDR3 region is CASDHAGDYTGELFF. As DNA, the CDR3 is TGTGCCAGCGACCACGCGGGGGACTACACCGGGGAGCTGTTTTTT. The complete variable domain, with remaining parts taken from reference TRBV5-8 and TRBJ2-2, reads EAGVTQSPTHLIKTRGQQATLRCSPISGHTSVYWYQQALGLGLQFLLWYDEGEERNRGNFPPRFSGRQFPNYSSELNVNALELEDSALYLCASDHAGDYTGELFFGEGSRLTVL.

The gene calls are TRBV5-4 and TRBJ2-7, with a weak D call TRBD1 (5 bases). V lost 0 bases, J lost 2 bases, and 12 bases lay in between. CDR1 SGHNT and CDR2 YYREEE come from the germline V gene (reference sequence). The CDR3 covers 15 residues. CDR3 residues: CASSLGLDTPYEQYF. CDR3 coding DNA: TGTGCCAGCAGCTTGGGCCTGGACACACCCTACGAGCAGTACTTC.

The V and J genes are TRBV4-2 and TRBJ2-7, with TRBD2 identical over 8 bases. The V gene end was trimmed by 0 bases and the J gene end by 6 bases; junction bases not matched to a gene: 7. From germline, CDR1 is LGHNA and CDR2 YNFKEQ. The length of the CDR3 is 15 residues. CDR3 residues: CASSQDIGGRSEQYF. DNA of the CDR3: TGTGCCAGCAGCCAAGACATTGGCGGGAGGAGCGAGCAGTACTTC.

This rearrangement joins TRBV18 to TRBJ1-5; D may be TRBD1 (5 bases). Germline V gene data show CDR1 as KGHSH and CDR2 as LQKENI. The CDR3 has 14 amino acids. V lost 3 bases and J lost 3, with 9 bases in between. CDR3 region: CASSPGTDNQPQHF. Here the CDR3 DNA reads TGTGCCAGCTCACCGGGGACTGACAATCAGCCCCAGCATTTT. The complete variable domain, with remaining parts taken from reference TRBV18 and TRBJ1-5, reads NAGVMQNPRHLVRRRGQEARLRCSPMKGHSHVYWYRQLPEEGLKFMVYLQKENIIDESGMPKERFSAEFPKEGPSILRIQQVVRGDSAAYFCASSPGTDNQPQHFGDGTRLSIL.

This clone was detected a few times. The chain carries TRBV5-1 and TRBJ2-5; D unresolved. The CDR3 runs to 14 residues. Germline V gives CDR1 SGHRS, CDR2 YFSETQ. V lost 0 bases and J 1 base, leaving 7 bases between the germline ends. In DNA form, the CDR3 reads TGCGCCAGCAGCTTGGGTGTGGTCCAAGAGACCCAGTACTTC. Amino acids: CASSLGVVQETQYF.

The rearrangement joins TRBV5-1 to TRBJ1-6, with a tentative D call TRBD1 (5 bases). The CDR3 length is 16 residues. Trimming left V 1 base short and J 8 bases short, with 16 bases between. Germline V gene data show CDR1 as SGHRS and CDR2 as YFSETQ. The DNA of the CDR3 is TGCGCCAGCAGCTTGATGCTTCCAGGGATGGATTCACCCCTCCACTTT. This sequence encodes CASSLMLPGMDSPLHF. Drawing the rest from reference TRBV5-1 and TRBJ1-6, the complete variable domain is KAGVTQTPRYLIKTRGQQVTLSCSPISGHRSVSWYQQTPGQGLQFLFEYFSETQRNKGNFPGRFSGRQFSNSRSEMNVSTLELGDSALYLCASSLMLPGMDSPLHFGNGTRLTVT.

The V gene is TRBV6-2 or TRBV6-3, the J gene TRBJ2-5; possibly TRBD2 for D (7 bases). The CDR3 has 14 residues. Germline values: CDR1 MNHEY, CDR2 SVGEGT. With 5 bases removed from V and 2 bases from J, the gap between germline ends came to 12 bases. CDR3: CASSGGGAQETQYF. The CDR3 coding sequence is TGTGCCAGCAGTGGAGGGGGGGCTCAAGAGACCCAGTACTTC.

The chain links TRBV28 to TRBJ1-5; D may be TRBD1 (6 bases). Trimming removed 3 bases at V and 5 bases at J, with 11 bases between. The CDR3 covers 14 residues. From germline, CDR1 is MDHEN and CDR2 SYDVKM. This CDR3 is CASSLIQGDQPQHF. CDR3 bases: TGTGCCAGCAGTTTGATACAGGGCGATCAGCCCCAGCATTTT.

This clone was counted a single time. J is TRBJ2-7 and V is TRBV20-1; D may be TRBD1 (5 bases). This CDR3 contains 13 residues. Trimming took off 3 bases at V and 2 bases at J, with 11 bases between the two ends. Germline-derived CDR1 and CDR2 are DFQATT and SNEGSKA (reference sequence). In DNA, the CDR3 is TGCAGTGCTAGTAGGCTCAGGGCCTACGAGCAGTACTTC. It encodes CSASRLRAYEQYF.

The rearrangement links TRBV28 to TRBJ2-1; no clear D gene. The CDR3 has 15 amino acids. Germline CDR1 and CDR2: MDHEN and SYDVKM. Trimming stripped 4 bases from V and 10 bases from J, with 20 bases between. Here the CDR3 DNA reads TGTGCCAGCAGTTCAATTGGCACCGCTAGTAACGAGCAGTTCTTC. As protein: CASSSIGTASNEQFF.

This chain links TRBV2 with TRBJ2-7; 8 bases are a match to TRBD1. Germline values: CDR1 SNHLY, CDR2 FYNNEI. Unmatched junction bases numbered 3, after V lost 3 bases and J lost 2 bases. The CDR3 spans 14 residues. CDR3 in amino acids: CASSENRGAYEQYF. CDR3 in DNA: TGTGCCAGCAGTGAGAACAGGGGGGCCTACGAGCAGTACTTC.

This clone was recorded once. CDR3 region: CASSPVPPGSSIGNTIYF. CDR3 DNA sequence: TGTGCCAGCAGTCCCGTACCTCCAGGGAGTTCTATTGGAAACACCATATATTTT. The chain links TRBV6-6 to TRBJ1-3, with a possible D match to TRBD1 (5 bases). CDR3 size: 18 residues. Germline V gene data show CDR1 as MNHNY and CDR2 as SVGAGI (reference sequence). Deletions cut 5 bases from V and 3 bases from J, with 23 bases between.

The chain combines TRBV9 with TRBJ2-1, with unresolved D. Looked up from germline, CDR1 is SGDLS and CDR2 is YYNGEE. V was clipped by 4 bases and J by 7 bases, with 9 bases between them. The CDR3 covers 12 residues. CDR3 protein: CASSPIRNEQFF. The CDR3 DNA reads TGTGCCAGCAGCCCTATCAGAAATGAGCAGTTCTTC.

The chain links TRBV30 to TRBJ2-7; tentative D call: TRBD2 (6 bases). The CDR3 spans 13 residues. Trimming cost V 2 bases and J 2 bases, with 10 bases left between them. Germline V gene sequence: CDR1 GTSNPN, CDR2 SVGIG (reference sequence). This CDR3 reads CAWSPGGAYEQYF. As DNA, the CDR3 is TGTGCCTGGAGTCCTGGAGGGGCCTACGAGCAGTACTTC.

This clone showed up just a few times. The chain couples TRBV5-1 to TRBJ1-1; D is unresolved. The CDR3 runs to 14 residues. V was trimmed by 0 bases and J by 1 base, leaving 7 bases between them. Per germline, CDR1 SGHRS and CDR2 YFSETQ. CDR3 in amino acids: CASSLEHGNTEAFF. DNA of the CDR3: TGCGCCAGCAGCTTGGAACACGGGAACACTGAAGCTTTCTTT.

The V gene is TRBV27, the J gene TRBJ1-5; D is unresolved. The V gene lost 6 bases and the J gene lost 0 bases, with 12 bases spanning the gap. This CDR3 contains 15 residues. In germline, CDR1 is MNHEY, CDR2 SMNVEV (reference sequence). The CDR3 is CASREREVSNQPQHF. CDR3 in DNA: TGTGCCAGCAGAGAACGTGAGGTTAGCAATCAGCCCCAGCATTTT.